Below are 2 T cell receptor beta chains sequenced from a single sample in a study of shared clonotypes between healthy human individuals. Some clones are missing from TCRdb's copy, which holds only in-frame ones; the method was immunoSEQ multiplex PCR. The sample comprises some 900,000 clones, approximately 80% of which are singletons, and 1.5% rests with the top ten. Sequenced: memory CD4+ T cells sorted from blood. Subset noted: CD45RA-negative fraction. These TCRs come from a man between 18 and 35 years old in good health.

V usage is TRBV11-2 and J usage is TRBJ2-7; D might be TRBD1 (6 bases). The V end lost 0 bases, the J end lost 2 bases, and 11 bases lay between the germline ends. This CDR3 is built from 15 residues. From germline, CDR1 is SGHAT and CDR2 FQNNGV. The CDR3 coding sequence is TGTGCCAGCAGCTTAGAGGTTGCAGGGGCCTACGAGCAGTACTTC. Translation gives CASSLEVAGAYEQYF.

This clone was observed once. The same CDR3 arises from other DNA sequences in this sample as well. The rearrangement links TRBV6-5 to TRBJ1-6; 8 positions match TRBD1. There are 14 residues in the CDR3. From germline, CDR1 is MNHEY and CDR2 SVGAGI. With V trimmed by 3 bases and J by 7 bases, 2 bases remained unmatched. The CDR3 sequence: CASSYTGGNSPLHF. In nucleotides, the CDR3 is TGTGCCAGCAGTTATACAGGGGGGAATTCACCCCTCCACTTT.